Each of the 26 T cell receptor beta chains below was sequenced from the same sample in a study of cytomegalovirus exposure and HLA in healthy donors. 60 Vbeta and 13 Jbeta primers were used in PCR. Assay used: immunoSEQ multiplex PCR; TCRdb lists only in-frame clones, some missing. The data contain almost 200,000 clones, 79% of them seen just once; the ten biggest clones take up approximately 0.36%. The sequenced sample consisted of PBMCs. All receptors derive from a male donor in good health and CMV-seropositive.

The V and J genes are TRBV27 and TRBJ2-5, with 8 bases matching TRBD1. The trim removed 6 bases at V and 5 bases at J, leaving 5 bases unmatched. CDR1 is MNHEY, CDR2 SMNVEV, per germline (reference sequence). CDR3 size: 13 residues. The CDR3 here is CASRSGGAETQYF. DNA of the CDR3: TGTGCCAGCAGATCAGGGGGCGCGGAGACCCAGTACTTC.

The V call is TRBV9, the J call TRBJ1-3; possible D gene TRBD1, 5 bases. This CDR3 contains 16 residues. The germline gives CDR1 SGDLS, CDR2 YYNGEE. Deletions cut 0 bases from V and 3 bases from J, with 13 bases between. CDR3 nucleotide sequence: TGTGCCAGCAGCGTAGCCTTCGGGGGAGATGGAAACACCATATATTTT. Translated: CASSVAFGGDGNTIYF. Full variable domain (rest looked up from reference TRBV9 and TRBJ1-3): DSGVTQTPKHLITATGQRVTLRCSPRSGDLSVYWYQQSLDQGLQFLIQYYNGEERAKGNILERFSAQQFPDLHSELNLSSLELGDSALYFCASSVAFGGDGNTIYFGEGSWLTVV.

The V call is TRBV28, the J call TRBJ2-7; D possibly corresponds to TRBD1 (5 bases). The CDR3 runs 13 residues. Germline V gene lookup returns CDR1 MDHEN and CDR2 SYDVKM. V was trimmed by 4 bases and J by 6 bases, leaving 13 bases between them. CDR3 sequence: CASSSRPDSEQYF. In DNA form, the CDR3 reads TGTGCCAGCAGTTCACGCCCTGACAGCGAGCAGTACTTC.

Details on this clone: Other DNA sequences within the sample encode an identical CDR3. J is TRBJ2-1 and V is TRBV5-4; TRBD2 matches at 11 bases. Germline CDR1 and CDR2: SGHNT and YYREEE (reference sequence). This CDR3 region has 13 residues. J was trimmed by 6 bases and V by 4 bases; bases with no gene match: 0. Written as DNA, the CDR3 is TGTGCCAGCAGCCTAGCGGGGGGCAATGAGCAGTTCTTC. Translating it yields CASSLAGGNEQFF.

This chain joins TRBV4-2 and TRBJ2-3; the match to TRBD2 covers 11 bases. The CDR3 covers 15 residues. Germline V gives CDR1 LGHNA, CDR2 YNFKEQ. J gave up 4 bases and V 1 base, and 1 base lay outside the gene matches. In nucleotides, the CDR3 is TGTGCCAGCAGCCAAGTAGCGGGGGGGCCAGATACGCAGTATTTT. Its protein product is CASSQVAGGPDTQYF.

DNA of the CDR3: TGCGCCAGCAGAACTGGGACAGGAGAGTTGAACACTGAAGCTTTCTTT. Translated: CASRTGTGELNTEAFF. The V gene is TRBV4-1, the J gene TRBJ1-1; 8 bases fit TRBD1. V lost 6 bases to trimming and J lost 0 bases; unmatched junction nucleotides: 9. Germline CDR1 and CDR2: MGHRA and YSYEKL. This CDR3 has 16 amino acids.

The J gene is TRBJ1-4, the V gene TRBV19; unclear D gene. This CDR3 has 13 amino acids. The ends were cut back, 6 bases at V and 4 bases at J, with 9 bases in the middle. Germline V gene data show CDR1 as LNHDA and CDR2 as SQIVND (reference sequence). The CDR3 here is CASSWQINEKLFF. Here the CDR3 DNA reads TGTGCCAGTAGCTGGCAAATTAATGAAAAACTGTTTTTT.

The chain couples TRBV9 to TRBJ2-1; 9 nucleotides match TRBD1. V lost 3 bases, J lost 0 bases, and 1 base stayed unmatched. The CDR3 has 15 amino acids. In germline, CDR1 is SGDLS, CDR2 YYNGEE. The CDR3 coding sequence is TGTGCCAGCAGCGCGGGACAGGGCTCCTACAATGAGCAGTTCTTC. Translating it yields CASSAGQGSYNEQFF. Drawing the rest from reference TRBV9 and TRBJ2-1, the complete variable domain is DSGVTQTPKHLITATGQRVTLRCSPRSGDLSVYWYQQSLDQGLQFLIQYYNGEERAKGNILERFSAQQFPDLHSELNLSSLELGDSALYFCASSAGQGSYNEQFFGPGTRLTVL.

This clone was recorded a few times. V and J are TRBV5-4 and TRBJ2-4, with TRBD1 matching over 7 bases. Germline V gene data show CDR1 as SGHNT and CDR2 as YYREEE (reference sequence). The V segment lost 0 bases and the J segment 4 bases; nucleotides outside the gene matches: 4. This CDR3 spans 15 amino acids. CDR3 nucleotides: TGTGCCAGCAGCTTGGGTAACAGGGGAAAAAACATTCAGTACTTC. Translating gives CASSLGNRGKNIQYF.

The rearrangement joins TRBV10-1 to TRBJ2-1; TRBD2 aligns across 8 bases. CDR1 is WNHNN and CDR2 is SYGVQD in the germline V gene (reference sequence). Germline trimming cut 0 bases from V and 9 bases from J; bases unmatched to any gene: 7. This CDR3 has 15 residues. CDR3 sequence reads: CASSESGTSLGEQFF. As DNA, the CDR3 is TGCGCCAGCAGTGAGTCTGGGACTAGTTTGGGTGAGCAGTTCTTC.

The chain recombines TRBV6-6 with TRBJ2-1, with 13 positions matching TRBD2. The CDR3 spans 16 residues. Germline CDR1 is MNHNY and CDR2 is SVGAGI (reference sequence). The V segment lost 6 bases and the J segment 3 bases; nucleotides outside the gene matches: 5. CDR3 in DNA: TGTGCCAGCAGGGGACTAGCGGGAACCAACTACAATGAGCAGTTCTTC. Its translation is CASRGLAGTNYNEQFF.

This clone was observed once. The rearrangement links TRBV29-1 to TRBJ2-5; D gene ambiguous. Germline V gene sequence: CDR1 SQVTM, CDR2 ANQGSEA. This CDR3 comprises 11 residues. V was clipped by 4 bases and J by 5 bases, with 8 bases between them. The CDR3 DNA reads TGCAGCGTTGGATTGGGCGAGACCCAGTACTTC. Encoded protein: CSVGLGETQYF.

This clone appeared a few times. The V and J genes are TRBV27 and TRBJ1-1; 9 bases fit TRBD1. V was clipped by 3 bases and J by 1 base; unmatched bases: 3. The CDR3 totals 15 residues. In germline, CDR1 is MNHEY, CDR2 SMNVEV (reference sequence). This CDR3 reads CASSFTGGQNTEAFF. Written as DNA, the CDR3 is TGTGCCAGCAGTTTCACAGGGGGCCAGAACACTGAAGCTTTCTTT.

The chain joins TRBV28 to TRBJ1-4, with a possible D match to TRBD1 (5 bases). CDR3 length equals 15 residues. V was cut by 2 bases and J by 7 bases, with 14 bases left in between. CDR1 and CDR2 (germline): MDHEN, SYDVKM. CDR3 sequence reads: CASSLGGGGGEKLFF. The CDR3 coding sequence is TGTGCCAGCAGTTTAGGTGGGGGGGGAGGTGAAAAACTGTTTTTT.

CDR3 amino acids: CASRPQRRISGDTQYF. The CDR3 nucleotides are TGTGCCAGCAGGCCCCAGCGGCGGATATCGGGTGATACGCAGTATTTT. This chain links TRBV7-9 with TRBJ2-3, with D possibly TRBD2 on 5 matching bases. CDR3 length equals 16 residues. V lost 6 bases, J lost 6 bases, and 22 bases lay in between. CDR1 is SEHNR and CDR2 is FQNEAQ in the germline V gene (reference sequence).

This clone is a singleton in its sample. V is TRBV6-5 and J is TRBJ1-1; D is possibly TRBD1 (5 bases). The length of the CDR3 is 12 residues. V was shortened by 7 bases and J by 3 bases, with 9 bases between the two germline ends. Germline V gene lookup returns CDR1 MNHEY and CDR2 SVGAGI. CDR3 loop: CASIGADTEAFF. DNA of the CDR3: TGTGCCAGCATAGGGGCGGACACTGAAGCTTTCTTT.

J is TRBJ1-1 and V is TRBV6-1, with a possible D match to TRBD1 (5 bases). Trimming shortened V by 6 bases and J by 0 bases, and 11 bases separated the two germline ends. The CDR3 is made up of 14 amino acids. The germline gives CDR1 MNHNS, CDR2 SASEGT. CDR3 residues: CASRTDSLNTEAFF. The CDR3 coding sequence is TGTGCCAGCAGGACAGACAGCCTGAACACTGAAGCTTTCTTT.

This clone was picked up one time. This sequence joins TRBV7-3 and TRBJ2-3; TRBD2 matches at 9 bases. Germline values: CDR1 SGHTA, CDR2 FQGTGA. Trimming removed 7 bases from V and 4 bases from J; junction bases left unmatched: 6. This CDR3 region has 14 residues. The CDR3, as DNA: TGTGCCAGCACCCTAGGCGGGAGGGCAGATACGCAGTATTTT. This translates into CASTLGGRADTQYF.

The V call is TRBV4-1, the J call TRBJ2-2, with 8 bases that match TRBD1. The CDR3 runs to 17 residues. CDR1 and CDR2 from the germline V gene are MGHRA and YSYEKL. The V segment lost 4 bases and the J segment 1 base; nucleotides outside the gene matches: 8. The CDR3 is CASSPNTGTGNTGELFF. The CDR3 DNA reads TGCGCCAGCAGCCCGAACACCGGGACAGGGAACACCGGGGAGCTGTTTTTT.

This chain links TRBV14 with TRBJ2-1, with TRBD1 matching over 8 bases. The CDR3 runs to 16 residues. Germline V gene lookup returns CDR1 SGHDN and CDR2 FVKESK. The trim removed 4 bases at V and 4 bases at J, leaving 9 bases unmatched. CDR3 coding DNA: TGTGCCAGCAGCCCCCTCCAGGGGGCGCGGTACAATGAGCAGTTCTTC. It specifies CASSPLQGARYNEQFF.

The chain couples TRBV6-5 to TRBJ2-7; D remains unclear. From germline, CDR1 is MNHEY and CDR2 SVGAGI. This CDR3 is built from 14 residues. Trimming cost V 8 bases and J 3 bases, with 17 bases left between them. CDR3 residues: CASVPWALLYEQYF. Written as DNA, the CDR3 is TGTGCCAGCGTACCATGGGCCTTACTCTACGAGCAGTACTTC.

The chain combines TRBV6-5 with TRBJ1-2; TRBD1 aligns across 10 bases. Unmatched junction bases numbered 3, after V lost 6 bases and J lost 2 bases. The CDR3 has 14 residues. CDR1 is MNHEY and CDR2 is SVGAGI in the germline V gene. The CDR3 region has the DNA TGTGCCAGCAGCCGACAGGGGGCGAACTATGGCTACACCTTC. It is translated as CASSRQGANYGYTF.

This chain links TRBV6-6 with TRBJ1-2; tentative D call: TRBD1 (5 bases). The V gene's germline CDR1 is MNHNY and CDR2 SVGAGI (reference sequence). The CDR3 is 15 amino acids. V dropped 6 bases and J dropped 2 bases, with 16 bases sitting between them. The CDR3 is CASSETDIPNYGYTF. DNA of the CDR3: TGTGCCAGCAGCGAAACGGACATCCCGAACTATGGCTACACCTTC.

This sequence joins TRBV18 and TRBJ2-5, with 12 positions matching TRBD1. Germline V gives CDR1 KGHSH, CDR2 LQKENI. This CDR3 spans 15 amino acids. V shed 5 bases, J shed 7 bases, and the junction held 8 bases outside the gene matches. CDR3 sequence reads: CASSYGTGGTGTQYF. CDR3 nucleotide sequence: TGTGCCAGCTCATACGGGACAGGGGGCACCGGGACCCAGTACTTC. Filled out from reference TRBV18 and TRBJ2-5, the complete variable domain reads NAGVMQNPRHLVRRRGQEARLRCSPMKGHSHVYWYRQLPEEGLKFMVYLQKENIIDESGMPKERFSAEFPKEGPSILRIQQVVRGDSAAYFCASSYGTGGTGTQYFGPGTRLLVL.

V is TRBV25-1 and J is TRBJ1-4; 8 bases map to TRBD1. Germline CDR1 MGHDK, CDR2 SYGVNS. The CDR3 consists of 16 residues. V dropped 4 bases and J dropped 1; count of bases not matched to a gene: 5. This chain's CDR3 is CASSGTGSLTNEKLFF. The CDR3 region has the DNA TGTGCCAGCAGTGGGACAGGGTCTTTAACTAATGAAAAACTGTTTTTT.

This chain links TRBV9 with TRBJ1-3, with D unresolved. This CDR3 has 16 amino acids. CDR1 SGDLS and CDR2 YYNGEE come from the germline V gene. V lost 0 bases and J 0 bases, leaving 10 bases between the germline ends. The CDR3 DNA is TGTGCCAGCAGCGTAGCTAGAGGCTACTCTGGAAACACCATATATTTT. Amino acids: CASSVARGYSGNTIYF.